This entry concerns a single T cell receptor beta chain. This sample was included in a study of blood T cell repertoires in COVID-19. About the study: Samples came from the United States, Italy and Spain, spanning acute and convalescent COVID-19. From T cells, B-cell-depleted T cells, or PBMCs came the material, which was cDNA or gDNA.

Trimming shortened V by 0 bases and J by 3 bases, and 12 bases separated the two germline ends. The CDR3 has 15 amino acids. The germline V gene has CDR1 LGHDT and CDR2 YNNKEL (reference sequence). Per the original data handling: Amplifying reference gene primers gave estimates of nucleated cell counts. TCRdb's table, derived via immunoSEQ multiplex PCR, lists solely in-frame clones and lacks some. V and J calls plus clone size are reproduced from that table; the DNA served to infer D and trimming. The sample holds around 180,000 clones, 70% to 90% seen once. The sample consisted of peripheral blood. The gene calls are TRBV3-1 (or the pseudogene TRBV3-2) and TRBJ2-7; no firm D call. This TCR derives from a human donor with active or convalescent COVID-19. The donor label of this sample is uncertain. The CDR3 loop reads CASSQDLEPIYEQYF. In nucleotides, the CDR3 is TGTGCCAGCAGCCAAGATTTAGAGCCTATCTACGAGCAGTACTTC.